This note documents a single TCR beta chain sequence. Per the study methods: Counts of nucleated cells, estimated from reference gene primer amplification, were obtained. The table came from immunoSEQ multiplex PCR; TCRdb's copy has only in-frame clones and leaves some out. From that table come the V and J calls and clone size; the DNA was used to work out D and trimming. The data show a few hundred thousand clones, with more than 70% seen just once and around 1.3% held by the top ten. This sample was taken from a study of blood T cell repertoires in COVID-19. Across the study: There were acute and convalescent COVID-19 samples, and they came from the United States, Italy and Spain.

The CDR3 contains 14 residues. V shed 3 bases, J shed 5 bases, and the junction held 3 bases outside the gene matches. CDR1 is SEHNR, CDR2 FQNEAQ, per germline (reference sequence). The recovered donors of Cohort 3 showed two negative PCRs, clearance, or symptom resolution. The gene calls are TRBV7-9 and TRBJ2-1, with 8 bases identical to TRBD2. The receptor was isolated from a young man who had recovered from COVID-19. Material for sequencing was PBMCs or T cells enriched from blood (not recorded which). The CDR3 DNA reads as TGTGCCAGCAGCTTCAGCGGGGGTAACAATGAGCAGTTCTTC. It yields the protein CASSFSGGNNEQFF. Together with reference TRBV7-9 and TRBJ2-1, the CDR3 gives the full variable domain: DTGVSQNPRHKITKRGQNVTFRCDPISEHNRLYWYRQTLGQGPEFLTYFQNEAQLEKSRLLSDRFSAERPKGSFSTLEIQRTEQGDSAMYLCASSFSGGNNEQFFGPGTRLTVL.